A selection of T cell receptor beta chains follows, all from one sample in a study of CD8 T cells in ankylosing spondylitis. TCRdb itself ran the 5' RACE reads through MiXCR, one entry per CDR3 protein. The profile shows about 180,000 distinct CDR3 sequences, 9.8% of them singletons. Sequencing used blood, either unsorted or a sorted T cell fraction (not recorded which). These receptors came from a female donor with ankylosing spondylitis or in good health (not recorded which). Each CDR3 is given with its conserved first and last residue. D genes are given only for firm matches. Clone size appears in some rows only: once, few, many, or a class for an expanded clone.

J	size	V	length	D	DNA	CDR3
TRBJ1-2	-	TRBV7-9	13	TRBD1	TGTGCCAGCAGCTCGGGACAGCTTGATGGCTACACCTTC	CASSSGQLDGYTF
TRBJ2-1	many	TRBV12-3/TRBV12-4	11	-	TGTGCCAGCAGTCCGAGTGGTGAGCAGTTCTTC	CASSPSGEQFF
TRBJ1-5	many	TRBV29-1	13	TRBD1	TGCAGCGTTGGCGAAGAGGGGGCCCAGCCCCAGCATTTT	CSVGEEGAQPQHF
TRBJ2-2	few	TRBV5-1	16	-	TGCGCCAGCAGCTTGGCCTTGAGGCTAAACACCGGGGAGCTGTTTTTT	CASSLALRLNTGELFF
TRBJ2-7	many	TRBV29-1	15	-	TGCAGCTTCCTGATGTGGGGAAAAAGGGGATACGAGCAGTACTTC	CSFLMWGKRGYEQYF
TRBJ2-3	-	TRBV5-6	13	-	TGTGTCAGCAGCTTGGGGGCTAGGGATACGCAGTATTTT	CVSSLGARDTQYF
TRBJ2-7	few	TRBV20-1	13	-	TGCAGTGCTAGACCAGGGAGCTCCTACGAGCAGTACTTC	CSARPGSSYEQYF
TRBJ2-7	-	TRBV10-2	15	TRBD1	TGCGCCAGCAGTCGACCGGGACAGGGGTTATACGAGCAGTACTTC	CASSRPGQGLYEQYF
TRBJ1-4	-	TRBV27	15	TRBD1	TGTGCCAGCAGTTTTAGGGACAGGGGGAATGAAAAACTGTTTTTT	CASSFRDRGNEKLFF
TRBJ1-5	few	TRBV20-1	13	-	TGCAGTGCCCGGACGGGTTTCAATCAGCCCCAGCATTTT	CSARTGFNQPQHF
TRBJ1-3	-	TRBV6-5	10	-	TGTGCCAGCGGGGGAAACACCATATATTTT	CASGGNTIYF
TRBJ2-1	few	TRBV19	15	TRBD2	TGTGCCAGTAAGAGCGGGAGGTCATCCTACAATGAGCAGTTCTTC	CASKSGRSSYNEQFF
TRBJ2-1	few	TRBV24-1	17	TRBD2	TGTGCCACCAGTGATAGGGGACTAGCGGGAGCGTACAATGAGCAGTTCTTC	CATSDRGLAGAYNEQFF
TRBJ2-1	few	TRBV13	16	-	TGTGCCAGCAGCTTAAATGCGGGACCCTCCTACAATGAGCAGTTCTTC	CASSLNAGPSYNEQFF
TRBJ2-7	few	TRBV12-3/TRBV12-4	14	-	TGTGCCAGCAGTTTGGGGGGGGCAACTTACGAGCAGTACTTC	CASSLGGATYEQYF
TRBJ2-2	many	TRBV20-1	13	-	TGCAGTGCTAGAGACCCGAACTCTGGGGAGCTGTTTTTT	CSARDPNSGELFF
TRBJ1-4	few	TRBV7-2	14	-	TGTGCCAGCAGCTTAGCGTCAGGTTGGGAAAAACTGTTTTTT	CASSLASGWEKLFF
TRBJ2-5	few	TRBV10-3	14	-	TGTGCCGCTGGACACTCCTTTCCCCAAGAGACCCAGTACTTC	CAAGHSFPQETQYF
TRBJ2-1	-	TRBV3-1	19	TRBD2	TGTGCCAGCAGCCCGGGACTAGCGGGAGATAAGCCATCCTACAATGAGCAGTTCTTC	CASSPGLAGDKPSYNEQFF
TRBJ2-7	many	TRBV5-1	13	TRBD1	TGCGCCAGCAGCTACAGGGGCCCCCGCGAGCAGTACTTC	CASSYRGPREQYF
TRBJ2-7	many	TRBV7-9	11	-	TGTGCCAGCAGCACCTACTACGAGCAGTACTTC	CASSTYYEQYF
TRBJ1-4	few	TRBV6-5	14	-	TGTGCCAGCAGGGGTGGCGTGAGCGGCGAAAAACTGTTTTTT	CASRGGVSGEKLFF
TRBJ2-1	few	TRBV15	15	-	TGTGCCACCAGCAGAGAGAGGGGTTTCCTCAATGAGCAGTTCTTC	CATSRERGFLNEQFF
TRBJ2-5	-	TRBV4-3	15	TRBD1	TGCGCCAGCAGCCCCGACAGGGTTAGATTGGAGACCCAGTACTTC	CASSPDRVRLETQYF
TRBJ2-3	-	TRBV30	13	TRBD2	TGTGCCTGGAGGCGGGAGAGCACAGATACGCAGTATTTT	CAWRRESTDTQYF
TRBJ2-1	-	TRBV29-1	15	TRBD1	TGCAGCGTTGAGAGGGCAGGGGGCAAGGACAATGAGCAGTTCTTC	CSVERAGGKDNEQFF
TRBJ2-3	few	TRBV6-1	16	TRBD2	TGTGCCAGCAGTGAGATAGTGGGAGGGAGCACAGATACGCAGTATTTT	CASSEIVGGSTDTQYF
TRBJ1-1	many	TRBV4-3	13	-	TGCGCCAGCAGTCCCAAGGGAGGGAGTTACGCTTTCTTT	CASSPKGGSYAFF
TRBJ2-7	few	TRBV7-6	14	-	TGTGCCAGCAGCTTAGAGACTAGCTCCTACGAGCAGTACTTC	CASSLETSSYEQYF
TRBJ1-1	many	TRBV29-1	11	-	TGCAGCGTTGTGCCAGACACTGAAGCTTTCTTT	CSVVPDTEAFF
TRBJ2-3	-	TRBV5-8	13	-	TGTGCCAGCAGTTGGCCCGCGGGGGATACGCAGTATTTT	CASSWPAGDTQYF
TRBJ1-2	many	TRBV12-3/TRBV12-4	16	TRBD1	TGTGCCAGCAGTTTTATCTTGGGGACAGCTGACTATGGCTACACCTTC	CASSFILGTADYGYTF
TRBJ2-2	once	TRBV29-1	12	-	TGCAGCGTTGTCAGCAACACCGGGGAGCTGTTTTTT	CSVVSNTGELFF
TRBJ2-2	-	TRBV27	15	TRBD1	TGTGCCAGCAGTTTGGGGACAGGGTGGCCCGGGGAGCTGTTTTTT	CASSLGTGWPGELFF
TRBJ2-7	many	TRBV7-8	12	-	TGTGCCAGCAGTTCAACTCCCTACGAGCAGTACTTC	CASSSTPYEQYF
TRBJ2-3	-	TRBV7-3	14	-	TGTGCCAGCAGCTGGGACACCTCCACAGATACGCAGTATTTT	CASSWDTSTDTQYF
TRBJ1-1	many	TRBV4-3	14	-	TGCGCCAGCAGCCAAGGACACCCTATCACTGAAGCTTTCTTT	CASSQGHPITEAFF
TRBJ2-7	-	TRBV12-3/TRBV12-4	13	TRBD1	TGTGCCAGCAGTTACCAACAGACAGGGGCGAGGTACTTC	CASSYQQTGARYF
TRBJ2-1	many	TRBV12-3/TRBV12-4	11	-	TGTGCCAGCAGTTTAGGGGGAGGGCAGTTCTTC	CASSLGGGQFF
TRBJ2-3	-	TRBV20-1	10	-	TGCAGTGCTGTGGCGGATACGCAGTATTTT	CSAVADTQYF
TRBJ2-7	few	TRBV4-3	17	TRBD2	TGCGCCAGCAGCCAAGATTGGGGGGGAGTTAGCTCCTACGAGCAGTACTTC	CASSQDWGGVSSYEQYF
TRBJ2-7	-	TRBV24-1	16	TRBD1	TGTGCCACCAGTGAGGGACAGGGGGCCTCTCCCTACGAGCAGTACTTC	CATSEGQGASPYEQYF
TRBJ2-1	-	TRBV9	18	-	TGTGCCAGCAGCGTAGGGTCGGGAGTTCCCACCCCCTACAATGAGCAGTTCTTC	CASSVGSGVPTPYNEQFF
TRBJ2-1	few	TRBV4-1	13	-	TGCGCCAGCAGCCAACCCACAGGGAACGAGCAGTTCTTC	CASSQPTGNEQFF
TRBJ2-1	few	TRBV12-3/TRBV12-4	14	-	TGTGCCAGCAGTCCAACAGGGTCCTACAATGAGCAGTTCTTC	CASSPTGSYNEQFF
TRBJ2-1	few	TRBV27	16	TRBD2	TGTGCCAGCTTTCCTTATGCGGGAGATGTCGACAATGAGCAGTTCTTC	CASFPYAGDVDNEQFF
TRBJ2-1	few	TRBV7-3	17	TRBD2	TGTGCCAGCAGCTTGGTCGAGCGGGGGATCAGCTACAATGAGCAGTTCTTC	CASSLVERGISYNEQFF
TRBJ2-7	few	TRBV9	15	TRBD1	TGTGCCAGCAGCCTACGGGATGGGACAGCCTACGAGCAGTACTTC	CASSLRDGTAYEQYF
TRBJ2-1	many	TRBV3-1	15	-	TGTGCCAGCACCCACGCTGACTCCTCCTACAATGAGCAGTTCTTC	CASTHADSSYNEQFF
TRBJ2-1	many	TRBV20-1	15	-	TGCAGTGCTAGTCCTGGGTGGGGCGAATACAATGAGCAGTTCTTC	CSASPGWGEYNEQFF
TRBJ2-3	-	TRBV5-4	14	-	TGTGCCAGCAGCTTGCGTCCGGGCACAGATACGCAGTATTTT	CASSLRPGTDTQYF
TRBJ1-1	few	TRBV7-9	13	-	TGTGCCAGCAGCTCCCTTGGGGACACTGAAGCTTTCTTT	CASSSLGDTEAFF
TRBJ1-5	many	TRBV28	14	-	TGTGCCAGCAGTTTACCCGTGGGCAATCAGCCCCAGCATTTT	CASSLPVGNQPQHF
TRBJ2-1	-	TRBV6-1	15	-	TGTGCCAGCAGTCAAGACACAGACTCCTACAATGAGCAGTTCTTC	CASSQDTDSYNEQFF
TRBJ2-7	many	TRBV2	13	TRBD1	TGTGCCAACACGGACAGGGAAACCTACGAGCAGTACTTC	CANTDRETYEQYF
TRBJ2-3	few	TRBV28	13	-	TGTGCCAGCAGTCCACTAGTTACAGATACGCAGTATTTT	CASSPLVTDTQYF
TRBJ1-2	-	TRBV19	16	-	TGTGCCACCTGCGGTTGGCATCTTAAGGGATTATATGGCTACACCTTC	CATCGWHLKGLYGYTF